The rows below give T cell receptor beta chains drawn from one sample of a study of blood T cell repertoires in COVID-19. The data were produced by immunoSEQ multiplex PCR, yet TCRdb's version contains in-frame clones alone and is incomplete. The sample contains 250,000 to 350,000 clones, approximately 83% of which appear only once. Sequenced sample: PBMCs or T cells enriched from blood (not recorded which). The receptors stem from a young woman who had recovered from COVID-19. CDR3s include the opening cysteine and the closing phenylalanine or tryptophan. A D gene is named only where the DNA matches it firmly. The size field is filled for only some rows; it gives once, few, many or a size class.

j_call	clone_size	v_call	d_call	cdr3_nt	cdr3_aa
TRBJ1-2	-	TRBV10-3	TRBD1	TGTGCCATCAGGGAGGGGACAGGAGACTATGGCTACACCTTC	CAIREGTGDYGYTF
TRBJ1-1	-	TRBV28	-	TGTGCCAGCAGTTTTGAAGTATCGGGATTCACTGAAGCTTTCTTT	CASSFEVSGFTEAFF
TRBJ2-7	-	TRBV5-1	TRBD2	TGCGCCAGCAGCTTGGACACTAGCGGGGTTACCTACGAGCAGTACTTC	CASSLDTSGVTYEQYF
TRBJ2-1	-	TRBV2	TRBD2	TGTGCCAGCAGTTCCAGGACTAGGGAGATGGATGAGCAGTTCTTC	CASSSRTREMDEQFF
TRBJ2-7	once	TRBV29-1	-	TGCAGCGTTGTAGGGGCGGGACCCTACGAGCAGTACTTC	CSVVGAGPYEQYF
TRBJ2-1	-	TRBV19	TRBD2	TGTGCCAGTAGTGCCGACGTAGCGGGAGTATACAATGAGCAGTTCTTC	CASSADVAGVYNEQFF
TRBJ1-1	-	TRBV2	TRBD1	TGTGCCAGCAGTGATAACAGGGGGAACACTGAAGCTTTCTTT	CASSDNRGNTEAFF
TRBJ2-5	-	TRBV12-5	TRBD2	TGTGCTAGTGGAGATTATCTTAGCGGGAAACAAGAGACCCAGTACTTC	CASGDYLSGKQETQYF
TRBJ2-5	-	TRBV14	-	TGTGCCAGCAGCCAACGAAGAGGGACCCAGTACTTC	CASSQRRGTQYF
TRBJ1-1	-	TRBV28	-	TGTGCCAGCAGGGTTGCAGGGAACACTGAAGCTTTCTTT	CASRVAGNTEAFF
TRBJ2-1	-	TRBV5-1	TRBD1	TGCGCCAGCACCTCATACAGGGGCGTACAGTTCTTC	CASTSYRGVQFF
TRBJ1-2	once	TRBV3-1/TRBV3-2	-	TGTGCCAGCAGCCAAGATCAAAAAATAGGGGTGAATGGCTACACCTTC	CASSQDQKIGVNGYTF
TRBJ2-4	-	TRBV9	-	TGTGCCAGCAGCGTAGAGGGAGGTTTAGCCAAAAACATTCAGTACTTC	CASSVEGGLAKNIQYF
TRBJ2-3	-	TRBV7-3	-	TGTGCCAGCAGCCCGTCCATGGCGGGTATCAGCACAGATACGCAGTATTTT	CASSPSMAGISTDTQYF
TRBJ1-2	-	TRBV12-3/TRBV12-4	-	TGTGCCAGCAGTTTGAGATATGGCTACACCTTC	CASSLRYGYTF
TRBJ1-1	few	TRBV12-3/TRBV12-4	-	TGTGCCAGCAGTCTACAGGGAAACACTGAAGCTTTCTTT	CASSLQGNTEAFF
TRBJ1-4	-	TRBV15	-	TGTGCCACCAGCAGAGAACAGACAACTAATGAAAAACTGTTTTTT	CATSREQTTNEKLFF
TRBJ1-2	-	TRBV12-3/TRBV12-4	-	TGTGCCAGCAGTCTGAGGGACACTGGAGGCTACACCTTC	CASSLRDTGGYTF
TRBJ1-2	-	TRBV27	-	TGTGCCAGCAGTTTATATGCAGGGGCCTATGGCTACACCTTC	CASSLYAGAYGYTF
TRBJ2-1	-	TRBV18	-	TGTGCCAGCTCAACACAGCAAAACAATGAGCAGTTCTTC	CASSTQQNNEQFF
TRBJ1-1	-	TRBV19	-	TGTGCCAGTACTCGATTGGGGCCTCTCGGACCCACTGAAGCTTTCTTT	CASTRLGPLGPTEAFF
TRBJ1-3	few	TRBV7-2	TRBD1	TGTGCCAGCAGAACTACAGGGGCTGGAAACACCATATATTTT	CASRTTGAGNTIYF
TRBJ2-5	-	TRBV28	-	TGTGCCAGCAGTTTATCGGAGACCCAGTACTTC	CASSLSETQYF
TRBJ2-7	-	TRBV6-5	-	TGTGCCAGCAGTTACTCAGAACGGACATACGAGCAGTACTTC	CASSYSERTYEQYF
TRBJ2-7	-	TRBV7-9	-	TGTGCCAGCAGTGACCACCTAGGGAGGAAATATTACGAGCAGTACTTC	CASSDHLGRKYYEQYF
TRBJ1-3	-	TRBV10-3	-	TGTGCCACTACGGACTCGCCTCCTGGAAACACCATATATTTT	CATTDSPPGNTIYF
TRBJ2-2	once	TRBV2	TRBD2	TGTGCCAGCAGTGAACCGGGGGAGAGGGGACTAGCGGGAGCGCTTAGAGGCGCCGGGGAGCTGTTTTTT	CASSEPGERGLAGALRGAGELFF
TRBJ2-1	-	TRBV5-1	TRBD2	TGCGCCAGCACCCTAGCGGGAGTAGGCAATGAGCAGTTCTTC	CASTLAGVGNEQFF
TRBJ1-2	-	TRBV6-5	TRBD1	TGTGCCAGCAGTTCCCGACCGACAGACAGGGTTAAAGGCTACACCTTC	CASSSRPTDRVKGYTF
TRBJ2-7	once	TRBV28	-	TGTGCCAGCAGCATTGGGGGGCTGACAGGGACGAACTACGAGCAGTACTTC	CASSIGGLTGTNYEQYF
TRBJ1-5	-	TRBV23-1	TRBD1	TGCGCCAGCAGTCATCGGCAGGGGGCCTCGAATCAGCCCCAGCATTTT	CASSHRQGASNQPQHF